This TCR beta chain derives from a study of T cells in Graves' hyperthyroidism and ophthalmopathy. Overall study findings and caveats: Blood shared most expanded thyroid clonotypes above 0.001.

Using RNA transcripts as the source, TCR beta CDR3 regions were amplified. The HTBI set primed first-round TCR CDR3 RT-PCR. Using its own MiXCR run on the multiplex PCR reads, TCRdb lists one record per CDR3 protein. The repertoire holds nearly 250,000 distinct CDR3 sequences, with less than 20% as singletons. This clonotype was counted at least ten times. Its matching antigen is unknown. The germline CDR1 and CDR2 sequences are DFQATT and SNEGSKA (reference sequence). This CDR3 has 13 residues. Trimming removed 4 bases at V and 4 bases at J, with 13 bases between. V and J are TRBV20-1 and TRBJ2-5; unclear D gene. The material sequenced was blood. The sequence derives from a woman between 18 and 29 years old with Graves' ophthalmopathy. CDR3 region: CSATPVGLETQYF. The CDR3 region has the DNA TGCAGTGCTACCCCAGTAGGTCTAGAGACCCAGTACTTC.